This TCR beta chain was sequenced in a study of blood T cell repertoires in COVID-19. Study-level information: T cells, B-cell-depleted T cells, or PBMCs supplied cDNA or gDNA.

Adults between about 18 and 95 years of age took part from 20 to 25 US areas. With V trimmed by 3 bases and J by 1 base, 11 bases remained unmatched. The CDR3 loop spans 16 amino acids. The germline CDR1 and CDR2 sequences are DFQATT and SNEGSKA (reference sequence). In the study's own analysis: Nucleated cell counts were estimated from reference gene primer amplification. Some clones are missing from TCRdb's copy, which holds only in-frame ones; the method was immunoSEQ multiplex PCR. The D gene and trimming were derived from the DNA, and the V and J assignments and clone size from that table. The table lists about 230,000 clones, around 88% of them singletons.

The sequencing sample was made of PBMCs or T cells enriched from blood (not recorded which). V is TRBV20-1 and J is TRBJ2-5; 7 bases map to TRBD1. The TCR was taken from a woman aged 40 to 49 with acute COVID-19. The CDR3 loop reads CSASPQGRGVQETQYF. The DNA of the CDR3 is TGCAGTGCTAGTCCACAGGGGAGAGGGGTCCAAGAGACCCAGTACTTC.